This T cell receptor (beta chain) stems from a study of cytomegalovirus exposure and HLA in healthy donors. CDR3 length equals 17 residues. After removal of 0 bases from V and 4 bases from J, the junction contained 11 bases not matched to a gene. CDR1 is MNHEY, CDR2 SMNVEV, per germline (reference sequence). As concerns this clone: Its specificity is not known.

Primers: 60 Vbeta forward and 13 Jbeta reverse. Clones were read by immunoSEQ multiplex PCR, and TCRdb kept only the in-frame ones, dropping some. Of 200,000 to 250,000 clones listed, almost 80% were seen once; the top ten hold about 3.8%. Study-wide results and caveats: V- and J-gene trimming in TCR beta was tied to a missense DCLRE1C variant by an analysis performed later.

Sequencing was done on a sample of PBMCs. This chain uses TRBV27 with TRBJ1-2; 7 bases match TRBD1. The clonotype comes from a male donor in good health and CMV-seronegative. CDR3 residues: CASSLSSLDGTAYGYTF. The CDR3 DNA reads TGTGCCAGCAGTTTATCCTCCTTAGACGGGACAGCCTATGGCTACACCTTC.